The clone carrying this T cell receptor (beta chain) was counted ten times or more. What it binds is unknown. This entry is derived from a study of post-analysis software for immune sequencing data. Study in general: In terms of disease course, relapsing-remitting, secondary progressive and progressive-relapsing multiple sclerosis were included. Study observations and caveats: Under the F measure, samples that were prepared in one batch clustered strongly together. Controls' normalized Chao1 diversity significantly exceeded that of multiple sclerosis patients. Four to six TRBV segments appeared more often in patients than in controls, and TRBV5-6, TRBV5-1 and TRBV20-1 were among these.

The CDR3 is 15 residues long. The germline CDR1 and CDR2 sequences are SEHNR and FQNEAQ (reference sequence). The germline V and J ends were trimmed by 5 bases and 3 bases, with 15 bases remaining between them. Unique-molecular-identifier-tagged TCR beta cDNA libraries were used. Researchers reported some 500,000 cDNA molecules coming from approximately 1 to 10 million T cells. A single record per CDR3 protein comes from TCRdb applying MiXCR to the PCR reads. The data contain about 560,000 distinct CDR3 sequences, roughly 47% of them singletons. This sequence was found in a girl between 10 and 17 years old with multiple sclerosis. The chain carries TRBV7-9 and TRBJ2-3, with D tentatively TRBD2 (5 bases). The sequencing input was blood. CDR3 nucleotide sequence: TGTGCCAGCAGCGGCCGCGGCGGGCCGACAGATACGCAGTATTTT. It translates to CASSGRGGPTDTQYF.